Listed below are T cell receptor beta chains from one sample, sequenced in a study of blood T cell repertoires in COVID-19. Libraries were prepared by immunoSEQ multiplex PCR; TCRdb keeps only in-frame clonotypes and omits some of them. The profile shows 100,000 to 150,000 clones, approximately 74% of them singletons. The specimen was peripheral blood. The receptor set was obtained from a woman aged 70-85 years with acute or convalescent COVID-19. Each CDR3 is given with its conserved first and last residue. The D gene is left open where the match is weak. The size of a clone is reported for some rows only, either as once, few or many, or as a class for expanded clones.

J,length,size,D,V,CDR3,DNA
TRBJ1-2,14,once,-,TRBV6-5,CASSYTPGNYGYTF,TGTGCCAGCAGTTACACCCCCGGGAACTATGGCTACACCTTC
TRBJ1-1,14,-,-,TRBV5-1,CASSLQGPITEAFF,TGCGCCAGCAGCTTGCAGGGGCCGATCACTGAAGCTTTCTTT
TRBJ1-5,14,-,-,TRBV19,CASSIGSHKGAQHF,TGTGCCAGTAGTATCGGATCTCACAAAGGGGCCCAGCATTTT
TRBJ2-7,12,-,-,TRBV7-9,CASASGFYEQYF,TGTGCCAGCGCTTCTGGCTTCTACGAGCAGTACTTC
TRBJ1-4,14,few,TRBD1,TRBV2,CASMDRGYNEKLFF,TGTGCCAGCATGGACAGGGGATATAATGAAAAACTGTTTTTT
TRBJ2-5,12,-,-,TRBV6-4,CASRDDPGTQYF,TGTGCCAGCAGAGACGATCCGGGGACCCAGTACTTC
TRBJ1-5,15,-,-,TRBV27,CAIPGGYAKRQPQHF,TGTGCCATCCCTGGAGGATACGCCAAACGACAGCCCCAGCATTTT
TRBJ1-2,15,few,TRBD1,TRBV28,CASSPGGQQTYGYTF,TGTGCCAGCAGCCCCGGGGGACAGCAAACCTATGGCTACACCTTC
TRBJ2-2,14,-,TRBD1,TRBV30,CAWKGAGEYGELFF,TGTGCCTGGAAGGGGGCAGGGGAATACGGGGAGCTGTTTTTT
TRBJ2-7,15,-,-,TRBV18,CASSAQQGFLYEQYF,TGTGCCAGCTCTGCTCAACAGGGATTCCTTTACGAGCAGTACTTC
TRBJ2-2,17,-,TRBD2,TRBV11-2,CASSLEGRGIFTGELFF,TGTGCCAGCAGCTTAGAAGGGCGGGGGATTTTCACCGGGGAGCTGTTTTTT
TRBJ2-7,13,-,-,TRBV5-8,CASSNVGQYEQYF,TGTGCCAGCAGCAATGTTGGGCAGTACGAGCAGTACTTC
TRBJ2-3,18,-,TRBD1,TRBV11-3,CARRASTGNDRDRDTQYF,TGTGCCAGACGAGCCTCGACAGGGAATGATCGGGATCGGGATACGCAGTATTTT
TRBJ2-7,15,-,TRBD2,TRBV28,CASSSPGGGPYEQYF,TGTGCCAGCAGTTCCCCGGGGGGGGGACCCTACGAGCAGTACTTC
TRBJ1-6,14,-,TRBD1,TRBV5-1,CASSAGGYNSPLHF,TGCGCCAGCTCTGCAGGGGGCTATAATTCACCCCTCCACTTT
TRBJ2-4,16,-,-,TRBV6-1,CASSEFGSRGKNIQYF,TGTGCCAGCAGTGAATTCGGCAGTAGGGGCAAAAACATTCAGTACTTC
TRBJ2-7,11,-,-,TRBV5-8,CASSFLYEQYF,TGTGCCAGCAGCTTCCTTTACGAGCAGTACTTC
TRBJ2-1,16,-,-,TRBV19,CASSIVRGSSYNEQFF,TGTGCCAGTAGTATAGTCCGGGGTAGCTCCTACAATGAGCAGTTCTTC
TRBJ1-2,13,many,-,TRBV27,CASSFTVNDGYTF,TGTGCCAGCAGTTTTACGGTTAACGATGGCTACACCTTC
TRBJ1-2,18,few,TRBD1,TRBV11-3,CASSLDRPGTGGGYGYTF,TGTGCCAGCAGCTTAGATCGCCCCGGGACAGGGGGCGGCTATGGCTACACCTTC